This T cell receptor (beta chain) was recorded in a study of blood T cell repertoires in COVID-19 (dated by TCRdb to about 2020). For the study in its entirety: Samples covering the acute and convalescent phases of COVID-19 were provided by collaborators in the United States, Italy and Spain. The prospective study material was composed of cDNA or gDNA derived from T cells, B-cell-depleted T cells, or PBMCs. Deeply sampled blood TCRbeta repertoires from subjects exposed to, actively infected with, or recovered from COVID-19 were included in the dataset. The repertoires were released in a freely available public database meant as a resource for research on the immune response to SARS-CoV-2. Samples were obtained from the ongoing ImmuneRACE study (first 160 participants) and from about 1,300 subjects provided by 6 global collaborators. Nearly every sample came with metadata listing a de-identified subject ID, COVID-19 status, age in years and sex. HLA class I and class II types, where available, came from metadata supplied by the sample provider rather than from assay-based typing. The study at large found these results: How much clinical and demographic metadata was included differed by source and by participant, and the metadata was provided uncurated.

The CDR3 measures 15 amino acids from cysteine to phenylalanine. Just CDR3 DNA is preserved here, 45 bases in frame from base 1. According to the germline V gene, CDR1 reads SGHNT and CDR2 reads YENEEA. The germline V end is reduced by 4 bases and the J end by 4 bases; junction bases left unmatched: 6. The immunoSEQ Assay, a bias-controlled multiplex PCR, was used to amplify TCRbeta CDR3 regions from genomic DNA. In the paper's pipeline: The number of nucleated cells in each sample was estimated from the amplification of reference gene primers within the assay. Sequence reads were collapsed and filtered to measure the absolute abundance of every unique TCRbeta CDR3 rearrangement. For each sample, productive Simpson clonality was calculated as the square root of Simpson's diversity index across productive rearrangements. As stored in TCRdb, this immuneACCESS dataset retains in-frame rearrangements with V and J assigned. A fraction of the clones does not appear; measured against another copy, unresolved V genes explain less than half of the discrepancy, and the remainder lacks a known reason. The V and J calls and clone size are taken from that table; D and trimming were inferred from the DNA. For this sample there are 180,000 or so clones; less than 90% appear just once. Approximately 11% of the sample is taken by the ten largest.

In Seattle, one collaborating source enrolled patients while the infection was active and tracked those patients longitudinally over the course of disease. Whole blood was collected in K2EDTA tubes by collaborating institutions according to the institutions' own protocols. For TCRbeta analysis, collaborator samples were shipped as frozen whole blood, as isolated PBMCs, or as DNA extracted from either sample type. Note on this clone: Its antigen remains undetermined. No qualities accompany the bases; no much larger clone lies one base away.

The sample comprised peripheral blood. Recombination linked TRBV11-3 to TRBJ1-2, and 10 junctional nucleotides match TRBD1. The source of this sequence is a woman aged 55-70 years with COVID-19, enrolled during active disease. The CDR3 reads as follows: CASSSSGTGVYGYTF. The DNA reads TGTGCCAGCAGCTCTTCCGGGACAGGGGTCTATGGCTACACCTTC. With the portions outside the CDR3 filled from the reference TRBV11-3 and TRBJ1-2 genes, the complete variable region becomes EAGVVQSPRYKIIEKKQPVAFWCNPISGHNTLYWYLQNLGQGPELLIRYENEEAVDDSQLPKDRFSAERLKGVDSTLKIQPAELGDSAVYLCASSSSGTGVYGYTFGSGTRLTVV.